Listed below are T cell receptor beta chains from one sample, sequenced in a study of blood T cell repertoires in COVID-19. Profiling relied on immunoSEQ multiplex PCR, and the TCRdb table lists in-frame clones only, not all of them. The table includes roughly 16,000 clones, roughly 80% detected once. Input material: peripheral blood. All receptors derive from a man older than 75 with active COVID-19. Both conserved end residues are part of each CDR3. The D gene is left open where the match is weak. Clone sizes are given selectively: once, few, many, or a class where the clone is expanded.

j_call: TRBJ2-1; v_call: TRBV5-1; clone_size: NA; d_call: TRBD2; cdr3_nt: TGCGCCAGCAGCTTGGAGCCGGGACTATACAATGAGCAGTTCTTC; cdr3_aa: CASSLEPGLYNEQFF
j_call: TRBJ2-3; v_call: TRBV5-6; clone_size: once; d_call: NA; cdr3_nt: TGTGCCAGCAGCTTAGCAGGAACAGATACGCAGTATTTT; cdr3_aa: CASSLAGTDTQYF
j_call: TRBJ2-3; v_call: TRBV2; clone_size: few; d_call: NA; cdr3_nt: TGTGCCAGCAGTTACGGACAGTCCACAGATACGCAGTATTTT; cdr3_aa: CASSYGQSTDTQYF
j_call: TRBJ1-1; v_call: TRBV29-1; clone_size: few; d_call: TRBD1; cdr3_nt: TGCAGCGTCACGACAGGGTTTATGAACACTGAAGCTTTCTTT; cdr3_aa: CSVTTGFMNTEAFF
j_call: TRBJ2-1; v_call: TRBV29-1; clone_size: NA; d_call: TRBD2; cdr3_nt: TGCAGCGTCCGGACTAGCGCGAACAATGAGCAGTTCTTC; cdr3_aa: CSVRTSANNEQFF
j_call: TRBJ2-7; v_call: TRBV5-6; clone_size: NA; d_call: NA; cdr3_nt: TGTGCCAGCAGCCCAGGGTTGAGGGGGAGCGAGCAGTACTTC; cdr3_aa: CASSPGLRGSEQYF
j_call: TRBJ2-7; v_call: TRBV3-1/TRBV3-2; clone_size: medium-sized; d_call: NA; cdr3_nt: TGTGCCAGCAGCCAAGTCGGACAGAGGAGCTCCTACGAGCAGTACTTC; cdr3_aa: CASSQVGQRSSYEQYF
j_call: TRBJ2-7; v_call: TRBV7-8; clone_size: NA; d_call: TRBD1; cdr3_nt: TGTGCCAGCAGCCCAAACTCCGACAGGGGGTATCGAGACGAGCAGTACTTC; cdr3_aa: CASSPNSDRGYRDEQYF
j_call: TRBJ1-1; v_call: TRBV28; clone_size: NA; d_call: NA; cdr3_nt: TGTGCCAGCAGTTTACAACAGGGCAACACTGAAGCTTTCTTT; cdr3_aa: CASSLQQGNTEAFF
j_call: TRBJ2-1; v_call: TRBV4-1; clone_size: few; d_call: NA; cdr3_nt: TGCGCCAGCAGCCAAGATTTTGTAGAGCAGTTCTTC; cdr3_aa: CASSQDFVEQFF
j_call: TRBJ2-1; v_call: TRBV4-3; clone_size: NA; d_call: TRBD2; cdr3_nt: TGCGCCAGCAGCCAAGAAAGGACTAGCGGCATTGGGGAGCAGTTCTTC; cdr3_aa: CASSQERTSGIGEQFF
j_call: TRBJ2-1; v_call: TRBV18; clone_size: NA; d_call: TRBD2; cdr3_nt: TGTGCCAGCTCACGACAAGAGCCTAGCGGGAGGGCCAATGAGCAGTTCTTC; cdr3_aa: CASSRQEPSGRANEQFF
j_call: TRBJ1-2; v_call: TRBV2; clone_size: NA; d_call: NA; cdr3_nt: TGTGCCAGCAGTGCTGAGGTGCTAGGCTACACCTTC; cdr3_aa: CASSAEVLGYTF
j_call: TRBJ2-7; v_call: TRBV19; clone_size: once; d_call: NA; cdr3_nt: TGTGCCAGTAGTGAGGGGAGGACGCAGTACTTC; cdr3_aa: CASSEGRTQYF
j_call: TRBJ2-7; v_call: TRBV2; clone_size: NA; d_call: NA; cdr3_nt: TGTGCCAGCAGGCCCTCGAGCTCCTACGAGCAGTACTTC; cdr3_aa: CASRPSSSYEQYF
j_call: TRBJ2-2; v_call: TRBV11-2; clone_size: once; d_call: TRBD2; cdr3_nt: TGTGCCAGCAGCCGACTAGCGGGCCTCGGCGGGGAGCTGTTTTTT; cdr3_aa: CASSRLAGLGGELFF
j_call: TRBJ2-2; v_call: TRBV28; clone_size: NA; d_call: TRBD1; cdr3_nt: TGTGCCAGCAGAGGGGGCGGCACCGGGGAGCTGTTTTTT; cdr3_aa: CASRGGGTGELFF
j_call: TRBJ2-1; v_call: TRBV7-8; clone_size: once; d_call: NA; cdr3_nt: TGTGCCAGCAGGCAAGACTATCATGAGCAGTTCTTC; cdr3_aa: CASRQDYHEQFF
j_call: TRBJ1-4; v_call: TRBV27; clone_size: NA; d_call: NA; cdr3_nt: TGTGCCAGCAGTCCGTCCAGGGGAGGGGAAAAACTGTTTTTT; cdr3_aa: CASSPSRGGEKLFF
j_call: TRBJ2-1; v_call: TRBV24-1; clone_size: NA; d_call: NA; cdr3_nt: TGTGCCACCAGTGGGCGGGGCCCGGGGGATGAGCAGTTCTTC; cdr3_aa: CATSGRGPGDEQFF
j_call: TRBJ2-1; v_call: TRBV6-1; clone_size: NA; d_call: TRBD2; cdr3_nt: TGTGCCAGCAGTGAAGCAGGGACTAGAAGATTCAATGAGCAGTTCTTC; cdr3_aa: CASSEAGTRRFNEQFF
j_call: TRBJ1-2; v_call: TRBV18; clone_size: NA; d_call: NA; cdr3_nt: TGTGCCAGCTCACTGGGGGACATATCTTTAACAGGCTACACCTTC; cdr3_aa: CASSLGDISLTGYTF
j_call: TRBJ2-7; v_call: TRBV10-3; clone_size: NA; d_call: TRBD2; cdr3_nt: TGTGCCACGGGACTAGCGGAGGCCCACGAGCAGTACTTC; cdr3_aa: CATGLAEAHEQYF
j_call: TRBJ2-7; v_call: TRBV5-1; clone_size: once; d_call: NA; cdr3_nt: TGCGCCAGCAGGGGAGAGGAGGGTTTCTACGAGCAGTACTTC; cdr3_aa: CASRGEEGFYEQYF
j_call: TRBJ1-3; v_call: TRBV7-6; clone_size: NA; d_call: TRBD1; cdr3_nt: TGTGCCAGCAGCTGGGACGCCAGGGGGGCAGGAAACACCATATATTTT; cdr3_aa: CASSWDARGAGNTIYF
j_call: TRBJ1-2; v_call: TRBV6-1; clone_size: NA; d_call: NA; cdr3_nt: TGTGCCAGCAGTGAAGGGGGACTGGCCTATGGCTACACCTTC; cdr3_aa: CASSEGGLAYGYTF
j_call: TRBJ1-6; v_call: TRBV4-2; clone_size: NA; d_call: NA; cdr3_nt: TGTGCCAGCAGCCAAGAAGGAGGGCCCCTCCACTTT; cdr3_aa: CASSQEGGPLHF
j_call: TRBJ2-5; v_call: TRBV21-1; clone_size: once; d_call: NA; cdr3_nt: TGTGCCAGCCCCCCGTCTGTGGAGACCCAGTACTTC; cdr3_aa: CASPPSVETQYF
j_call: TRBJ2-5; v_call: TRBV7-9; clone_size: NA; d_call: TRBD1; cdr3_nt: TGTGCCAGCAGCCCCTGGGACAGAGAGACCCAGTACTTC; cdr3_aa: CASSPWDRETQYF
j_call: TRBJ1-2; v_call: TRBV4-3; clone_size: NA; d_call: TRBD1; cdr3_nt: TGCGCCAGCAGCCAAGACCCCCGGACAGGGGTTGCCTATGGCTACACCTTC; cdr3_aa: CASSQDPRTGVAYGYTF
j_call: TRBJ1-2; v_call: TRBV18; clone_size: NA; d_call: NA; cdr3_nt: TGTGCCAGCTCACCATCAGACTATGGCTACACCTTC; cdr3_aa: CASSPSDYGYTF
j_call: TRBJ1-1; v_call: TRBV7-9; clone_size: NA; d_call: TRBD1; cdr3_nt: TGTGCCAGCAGCTTACCCGGACAGGTTAGACGAGAAGCTTTCTTT; cdr3_aa: CASSLPGQVRREAFF